The rows below give T cell receptor beta chains drawn from one sample of a study of response to subunit inactivated influenza vaccine. TCRdb used MiXCR to reprocess the RT-PCR reads, holding one entry per CDR3 protein. The table lists 500,000 to 550,000 distinct CDR3 sequences, more than 7% of them singletons. The sequencing here drew on PBMCs from blood, taken around 25 months after vaccination. These receptors originate from a man between 50 and 69 years old who received an inactivated influenza vaccine. CDR3s leave out the opening cysteine and the closing phenylalanine or tryptophan. Each record gives: V gene, clone size, J gene, CDR3 protein. Rows may omit the clone size; those that give it use once, few, many or a size class.

TRBV12-3/TRBV12-4	many	TRBJ2-7	ASSPQGSSYEQY
TRBV5-1	few	TRBJ2-7	ASSRGTPAYEQY
TRBV4-3	NA	TRBJ2-5	ASSPLWPSGGQTQY
TRBV7-6	NA	TRBJ2-5	ASSLEGGREETQY
TRBV5-1	many	TRBJ1-4	ASSLAGSYNEKLF
TRBV3-1	once	TRBJ2-7	AGSQVTTGPYEQY
TRBV5-1	NA	TRBJ2-7	ASSLDQGTYEQY
TRBV28	few	TRBJ1-1	ASSPDEGTEAF
TRBV5-1	few	TRBJ1-6	ASSWGRERNSPLH
TRBV20-1	few	TRBJ2-1	SARDLGRTGVNEQF
TRBV27	many	TRBJ2-3	ASSLSLVDTQY
TRBV6-2/TRBV6-3	NA	TRBJ2-7	ASRTGFSYEQY
TRBV10-3	NA	TRBJ1-2	AISEDRANYGYT
TRBV7-9	NA	TRBJ1-4	ASSLEGRKDEKLF
TRBV7-9	NA	TRBJ2-7	ASMQWAGEEQY
TRBV7-9	NA	TRBJ2-1	ASSLLAANNEQF
TRBV27	NA	TRBJ1-6	ASSQKAVGTSPLH
TRBV5-1	NA	TRBJ2-6	ASSVGHAGADVLT
TRBV9	few	TRBJ1-5	ASSVGGGNQPQH
TRBV9	NA	TRBJ2-1	ASSVTETWDEQF
TRBV2	many	TRBJ2-5	ASALAEETQY
TRBV12-3/TRBV12-4	few	TRBJ2-2	ASKWGEAGELF
TRBV7-2	NA	TRBJ1-2	ASSSGGDSYGYT
TRBV4-3	few	TRBJ2-7	ASSQDTGTSGRWQY
TRBV29-1	few	TRBJ1-5	SVRQGDQPQH
TRBV7-2	NA	TRBJ2-3	ASSSGASGRTQY
TRBV12-5	NA	TRBJ2-5	ASGPDRGETQY
TRBV20-1	NA	TRBJ2-4	SAFSGGAGNIQY
TRBV30	NA	TRBJ1-2	AWRLRGQGYGYA
TRBV11-2	many	TRBJ1-4	ASSRGSGRDNEKLF
TRBV7-8	many	TRBJ1-2	ASSLYPPSPWEMTNYGYT
TRBV29-1	NA	TRBJ2-1	SATGLGNEQF
TRBV18	few	TRBJ2-7	ASSATSGSHEQY
TRBV20-1	many	TRBJ2-5	SAPLQGGWETQY
TRBV19	NA	TRBJ1-2	ASRNRNAANYGYT
TRBV6-1	few	TRBJ2-2	ASSEAPDGELF
TRBV24-1	few	TRBJ2-7	ATSDSNRGLTNEQY
TRBV6-1	many	TRBJ2-7	ASSDVAVSSYEQY
TRBV10-3	NA	TRBJ2-5	AIAPGLAGGETQY
TRBV10-3	many	TRBJ1-5	AISESTRQGAYQPQH
TRBV4-1	few	TRBJ2-3	ASSQNLVTDTQY
TRBV19	many	TRBJ2-3	ASSSAVTDTQY
TRBV12-3/TRBV12-4	NA	TRBJ2-3	ASSFGQDTQY
TRBV2	NA	TRBJ2-2	ASGSGPNTGELF
TRBV7-8	many	TRBJ2-5	ASSLQGAAETQY
TRBV12-3/TRBV12-4	many	TRBJ1-1	ASSSGIRRTEAF
TRBV12-3/TRBV12-4	NA	TRBJ2-1	ASSLTGLSF
TRBV4-3	few	TRBJ1-2	ASSRRADTNYGYT
TRBV18	NA	TRBJ2-7	ASSAIQGTYEQY
TRBV30	NA	TRBJ1-1	AWCMKISSRGRNTEAF
TRBV12-3/TRBV12-4	many	TRBJ2-1	ASSLASGLGGVNEQF
TRBV12-3/TRBV12-4	many	TRBJ2-5	ASSLSEASGGETQY
TRBV4-1	many	TRBJ1-5	ASGPIGGWHQPQH
TRBV15	NA	TRBJ2-2	ATNPGGNTGELF
TRBV30	NA	TRBJ1-1	AWTRELMNTEAF
TRBV18	few	TRBJ1-6	ASTNSGNSPLH
TRBV7-9	many	TRBJ2-1	ASSPRQGSSYNEQF
TRBV4-1	many	TRBJ2-5	ASSQVFSGTGWVVETQY
TRBV28	many	TRBJ1-1	ASSFRHKNTEAF